Below, 29 T cell receptor beta chains from the same sample are listed, as sequenced in a study of blood T cell repertoires in COVID-19. Clones were sequenced by immunoSEQ multiplex PCR, and TCRdb holds only the in-frame ones, with some missing. The sample has 51,000 or so clones, roughly 90% seen once. Sequenced input: peripheral blood. Source of these receptors: an elderly man with active or convalescent COVID-19.

The chain joins TRBV4-3 to TRBJ2-7; 13 positions agree with TRBD2. V trimming: 3 bases; J trimming: 4 bases; junction bases outside the gene matches: 3. The CDR3 is 15 amino acids. Germline CDR1 is LGHNA and CDR2 is YSLEER. CDR3 amino acids: CASSQGTSGIYEQYF. The CDR3 nucleotides read TGCGCCAGCAGCCAGGGGACTAGCGGGATATACGAGCAGTACTTC.

The rearrangement joins TRBV19 to TRBJ2-3; TRBD1 aligns across 8 bases. The germline CDR1 and CDR2 sequences are LNHDA and SQIVND (reference sequence). The CDR3 covers 15 residues. Losses at the gene ends were 6 bases for V and 4 bases for J; bases not matched to a gene: 9. CDR3 bases: TGTGCCAGTAGCTGGTCCGGACAGGGCGCAGATACGCAGTATTTT. This sequence encodes CASSWSGQGADTQYF.

The J gene is TRBJ1-1, the V gene TRBV5-1; 10 bases are shared with TRBD1. Unmatched junction bases numbered 6, after V lost 3 bases and J lost 1 base. Germline loops: CDR1 SGHRS, CDR2 YFSETQ. The CDR3 extends over 16 amino acids. The CDR3 reads CASSWGTGVSNTEAFF. The CDR3 DNA reads TGCGCCAGCAGCTGGGGGACAGGGGTTTCGAACACTGAAGCTTTCTTT.

J is TRBJ1-5 and V is TRBV6-2 or TRBV6-3; D gene unclear. The CDR3 length is 16 residues. Deletions cut 2 bases from V and 0 bases from J, with 11 bases between. Per germline, CDR1 MNHEY and CDR2 SVGEGT. CDR3 sequence reads: CASSYMGGYSNQPQHF. As DNA, the CDR3 is TGTGCCAGCAGTTACATGGGCGGGTATAGCAATCAGCCCCAGCATTTT.

For the CDR3, the DNA is TGTGCCAGCAGGAGGGGCGGGGCGGATGAGCAGTTCTTC. Protein sequence: CASRRGGADEQFF. The rearrangement uses TRBV5-4 and TRBJ2-1; perhaps TRBD2 as D (6 bases). Germline CDR1 SGHNT, CDR2 YYREEE (reference sequence). The CDR3 is made up of 13 amino acids. Trimming removed 5 bases at V and 8 bases at J, with 14 bases between.

The CDR3 here is CASSSSRGRRGNQPQHF. The CDR3 coding sequence is TGTGCCAGCAGTTCCTCCCGGGGACGGAGGGGCAATCAGCCCCAGCATTTT. The V and J genes are TRBV28 and TRBJ1-5; D may be TRBD1 (5 bases). This CDR3 is 17 amino acids long. V lost 4 bases and J lost 2, with 18 bases in between. Germline V gene lookup returns CDR1 MDHEN and CDR2 SYDVKM.

A few counts support this clone. V gene TRBV5-6 combines with J gene TRBJ2-6, with 10 nucleotides matching TRBD1. This CDR3 contains 17 residues. V lost 3 bases to trimming and J lost 2 bases; unmatched junction nucleotides: 5. Germline V gene lookup returns CDR1 SGHDT and CDR2 YYEEEE. The CDR3 region is CASSSGTGVPGANVLTF. The CDR3 DNA reads TGTGCCAGCAGCTCCGGGACAGGGGTCCCTGGGGCCAACGTCCTGACTTTC.

CDR3 in amino acids: CASSWDNSGNTIYF. The CDR3 DNA sequence: TGTGCCAGCAGCTGGGACAACTCTGGAAACACCATATATTTT. This chain uses TRBV6-5 with TRBJ1-3; a possible D gene is TRBD1 (6 bases). This CDR3 spans 14 amino acids. V lost 6 bases, J lost 0 bases, and 9 bases lay in between. Germline V lookup: CDR1 MNHEY, CDR2 SVGAGI.

The rearrangement uses TRBV9 and TRBJ2-5, with 7 bases aligning to TRBD2. The CDR3 consists of 15 residues. Germline CDR1 and CDR2: SGDLS and YYNGEE. V lost 4 bases, J lost 1 base, and 7 bases stayed unmatched. DNA of the CDR3: TGTGCCAGCAGCCCTATGGGGGGGACCCAAGAGACCCAGTACTTC. It codes for CASSPMGGTQETQYF.

The chain carries TRBV6-1 and TRBJ1-1; D is possibly TRBD1 (5 bases). Per the germline V gene, CDR1 is MNHNS and CDR2 is SASEGT. V lost 5 bases and J lost 4, with 14 bases in between. The CDR3 runs to 14 residues. As DNA, the CDR3 is TGTGCCAGCAGTTTGAATAGAAGGGGCACTGAAGCTTTCTTT. Its translation: CASSLNRRGTEAFF.

The rearrangement joins TRBV5-5 to TRBJ1-3; D is unclear. The CDR3 is made up of 15 amino acids. The germline V gene encodes CDR1 SGHKS and CDR2 YYEKEE (reference sequence). V gave up 3 bases and J gave up 0 bases, with 10 bases separating them. The CDR3: CASSSFGSSGNTIYF. The CDR3 DNA reads as TGTGCCAGCAGCTCCTTTGGGAGCTCTGGAAACACCATATATTTT.

This rearrangement joins TRBV28 to TRBJ1-1, with D uncertain. Trimming pared 3 bases from V and 4 bases from J, leaving 12 bases between. This CDR3 spans 14 amino acids. Per germline, CDR1 MDHEN and CDR2 SYDVKM. Here the CDR3 reads CASSFYGLGTEAFF. CDR3 bases: TGTGCCAGCAGTTTCTACGGGTTGGGCACTGAAGCTTTCTTT.

This clone turned up a few times. CDR3 sequence: CASSQGISGNTGELFF. The CDR3, as DNA: TGTGCCAGCAGCCAAGGCATTAGCGGGAACACCGGGGAGCTGTTTTTT. This chain connects TRBV3-1 (or the pseudogene TRBV3-2) to TRBJ2-2; weak D call: TRBD2 (6 bases). This CDR3 is built from 16 residues. Trimming removed 1 base at V and 1 base at J, with 10 bases between. Germline lookup yields CDR1 LGHDT and CDR2 YNNKEL (reference sequence).

This clone has just one count. The V gene is TRBV19, the J gene TRBJ2-7, with TRBD2 matching over 8 bases. V shed 3 bases, J shed 3 bases, and the junction held 4 bases outside the gene matches. Germline V lookup: CDR1 LNHDA, CDR2 SQIVND (reference sequence). The CDR3 is 14 residues long. The DNA for the CDR3 is TGTGCCAGTAGTATCTCGGGGGGGAACTACGAGCAGTACTTC. Its protein is CASSISGGNYEQYF.

V and J are TRBV30 and TRBJ1-2; D may be TRBD1 (5 bases). Per the germline V gene, CDR1 is GTSNPN and CDR2 is SVGIG (reference sequence). V was pared by 0 bases and J by 5 bases, with 13 bases between. This CDR3 is built from 14 residues. The CDR3 nucleotides read TGTGCCTGGAGTGTATCCAGGGTCGGGTATGGCTACACCTTC. Protein: CAWSVSRVGYGYTF.

The genes are TRBV30 and TRBJ1-1; 9 nucleotides agree with TRBD1. Looked up from germline, CDR1 is GTSNPN and CDR2 is SVGIG (reference sequence). The CDR3 sequence is 13 residues long. V lost 7 bases to trimming and J lost 5 bases; unmatched junction nucleotides: 8. The CDR3 reads CASTGGAGTEAFF. CDR3 in DNA: TGTGCCTCCACAGGGGGCGCCGGGACTGAAGCTTTCTTT.

The chain is built from TRBV7-6 and TRBJ2-1, with 8 bases matching TRBD1. CDR1 SGHVS and CDR2 FNYEAQ come from the germline V gene. CDR3 length equals 15 residues. V trimming: 0 bases; J trimming: 2 bases; junction bases outside the gene matches: 0. CDR3 loop: CASSLAGQAYNEQFF. CDR3 DNA sequence: TGTGCCAGCAGCTTAGCGGGACAGGCCTACAATGAGCAGTTCTTC.

The rearrangement joins TRBV10-1 to TRBJ1-6, with a possible D match to TRBD1 (5 bases). The CDR3 is made up of 12 amino acids. V gave up 7 bases and J gave up 14 bases, with 15 bases separating them. CDR1 and CDR2 from the germline V gene are WNHNN and SYGVQD (reference sequence). The CDR3 region has the DNA TGCGCCAGCAACGACAGACCCTCGGCCCTCCACTTT. Encoded protein: CASNDRPSALHF.

The chain combines TRBV10-3 with TRBJ2-7, with TRBD2 matching 9 bases. This CDR3 region has 16 residues. Germline loops: CDR1 ENHRY, CDR2 SYGVKD. J lost 2 bases, V lost 8 bases, and 13 bases had no gene match. CDR3: CAIPNWGREGPYEQYF. Here the CDR3 DNA reads TGTGCCATCCCGAACTGGGGGCGGGAGGGACCCTACGAGCAGTACTTC.

The V call is TRBV19, the J call TRBJ1-1; perhaps TRBD1 as D (5 bases). From germline, CDR1 is LNHDA and CDR2 SQIVND (reference sequence). With 2 bases removed from V and 5 bases from J, the gap between germline ends came to 9 bases. CDR3 length: 13 amino acids. CDR3 protein: CASSIQGGTEAFF. CDR3 sequence (DNA): TGTGCCAGTAGTATACAGGGTGGGACTGAAGCTTTCTTT.

The gene calls are TRBV7-9 and TRBJ1-1; D unresolved. V lost 1 base and J lost 9, with 9 bases in between. CDR1 is SEHNR and CDR2 is FQNEAQ in the germline V gene (reference sequence). CDR3 size: 12 residues. CDR3 sequence (DNA): TGTGCCAGCAGCTTAGATGCCCTAAAAGCTTTCTTT. This encodes CASSLDALKAFF.

The rearrangement links TRBV4-1 to TRBJ1-2, with D possibly being TRBD1 (6 bases). The CDR3 has 14 residues. Trimming took off 3 bases at V and 5 bases at J, with 13 bases between the two ends. Germline CDR1 MGHRA, CDR2 YSYEKL. CDR3 coding DNA: TGCGCCAGCAGCCAGAGGACAGAACGTTATGGCTACACCTTC. Protein product: CASSQRTERYGYTF.

This chain connects TRBV7-2 to TRBJ1-5; TRBD1 is a possible D gene (6 bases). Germline loops: CDR1 SGHTA, CDR2 FQGNSA. Trimming cost V 5 bases and J 3 bases, with 20 bases left between them. This CDR3 has 17 residues. CDR3 nucleotides: TGTGCCAGCAGCCCGCGGCGAGGCACAGGGTACAATCAGCCCCAGCATTTT. Translating gives CASSPRRGTGYNQPQHF.

The chain couples TRBV11-1 to TRBJ2-1, with TRBD2 as a possible D gene (6 bases). Germline values: CDR1 SGHAT, CDR2 FQDESV (reference sequence). The ends were cut back, 4 bases at V and 3 bases at J, with 13 bases in the middle. The CDR3 sequence is 15 residues long. In DNA, the CDR3 is TGTGCCAGCAGCTCAAGGGAGGTTGGCTACAATGAGCAGTTCTTC. It is translated as CASSSREVGYNEQFF.

The chain carries TRBV2 and TRBJ2-7, with 8 bases identical to TRBD1. Per germline, CDR1 SNHLY and CDR2 FYNNEI. Trimming at V came to 1 base and at J to 5 bases, leaving 7 bases not matched to a gene. The CDR3 is made up of 15 amino acids. The CDR3 region is CASSEDAGGFDEQYF. Here the CDR3 DNA reads TGTGCCAGCAGTGAAGATGCAGGGGGCTTTGACGAGCAGTACTTC.

The chain uses TRBV4-3 and TRBJ1-4; no clear D. The CDR3 length is 18 residues. In germline, CDR1 is LGHNA, CDR2 YSLEER. Trimming removed 0 bases from V and 1 base from J, with 15 bases in between. This CDR3 is CASSQDLTTLGTNEKLFF. As DNA, the CDR3 is TGCGCCAGCAGCCAAGATCTCACGACCCTAGGAACTAATGAAAAACTGTTTTTT.

V and J are TRBV28 and TRBJ2-1; D is possibly TRBD2 (6 bases). Trimming shortened V by 4 bases and J by 6 bases, and 25 bases separated the two germline ends. Looked up from germline, CDR1 is MDHEN and CDR2 is SYDVKM. This CDR3 is built from 18 residues. DNA for the CDR3: TGTGCCAGCAGTTCCCTCCAATATTCGGTCGGGGGATCCAATGAGCAGTTCTTC. This codes for CASSSLQYSVGGSNEQFF.

The chain has TRBV28 and TRBJ2-7; D may be TRBD1 (5 bases). Trimming cost V 6 bases and J 6 bases, with 21 bases left between them. Germline assignment: CDR1 MDHEN and CDR2 SYDVKM. The length of the CDR3 is 15 residues. The CDR3 nucleotides read TGTGCCAGCAGGGGATTATCCACAGGTTACGGCGAGCAGTACTTC. Translated, it gives CASRGLSTGYGEQYF.

This clone was seen more than once but under ten times. The chain has TRBV9 and TRBJ1-4; D possibly corresponds to TRBD1 (6 bases). V dropped 0 bases and J dropped 7 bases, with 13 bases sitting between them. CDR1 is SGDLS and CDR2 is YYNGEE in the germline V gene. The length of the CDR3 is 15 residues. As DNA, the CDR3 is TGTGCCAGCAGCGTAGGATCAGGGGTGGGTGAAAAACTGTTTTTT. As protein: CASSVGSGVGEKLFF.